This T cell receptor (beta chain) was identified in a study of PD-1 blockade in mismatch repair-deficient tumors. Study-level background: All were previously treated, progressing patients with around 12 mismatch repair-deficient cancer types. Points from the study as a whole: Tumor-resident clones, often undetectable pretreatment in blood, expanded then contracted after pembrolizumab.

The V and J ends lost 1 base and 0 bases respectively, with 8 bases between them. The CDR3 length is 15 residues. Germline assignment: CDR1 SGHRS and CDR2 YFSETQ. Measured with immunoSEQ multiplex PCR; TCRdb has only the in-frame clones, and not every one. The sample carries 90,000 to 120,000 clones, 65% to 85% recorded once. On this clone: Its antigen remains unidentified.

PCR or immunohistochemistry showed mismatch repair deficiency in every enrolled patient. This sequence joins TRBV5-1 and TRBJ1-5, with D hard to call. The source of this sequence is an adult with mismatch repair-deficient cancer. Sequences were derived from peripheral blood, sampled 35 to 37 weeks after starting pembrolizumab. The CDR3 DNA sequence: TGCGCCAGCAGCTTGACGGGGTATAGCAATCAGCCCCAGCATTTT. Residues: CASSLTGYSNQPQHF.